The 18 T cell receptor beta chains reported below all come from one sample, sequenced in a study of blood T cell repertoires in COVID-19. Sequenced by immunoSEQ multiplex PCR; TCRdb stores in-frame clones only, minus some. The data show around 250,000 clones, over 80% seen once. The sample comprised peripheral blood. The receptor source for this set is a man aged 25 to 40 who had recovered from COVID-19.

About this clone: Additional DNA sequences in this sample encode the identical CDR3. The CDR3 nucleotides are TGTGCCAGCAGCCAGGGGACAGGCGGAGGGGGCTACACCTTC. Its translation is CASSQGTGGGGYTF. V is TRBV3-1 (or the pseudogene TRBV3-2) and J is TRBJ1-2; 8 nucleotides line up with TRBD1. J gave up 8 bases and V 3 bases, and 8 bases lay outside the gene matches. CDR1 is LGHDT, CDR2 YNNKEL, per germline (reference sequence). The CDR3 has 14 amino acids.

The chain uses TRBV19 and TRBJ1-5; D is possibly TRBD1 (5 bases). The CDR3 runs 13 residues. Germline assignment: CDR1 LNHDA and CDR2 SQIVND (reference sequence). V gave up 6 bases and J gave up 2 bases, with 8 bases separating them. CDR3 in amino acids: CASRLQGNQPQHF. CDR3 DNA: TGTGCCAGTAGATTACAGGGCAATCAGCCCCAGCATTTT.

The chain has TRBV14 and TRBJ2-1; TRBD2 is a possible D gene (6 bases). The CDR3 extends over 19 amino acids. Germline V CDR1 and CDR2: SGHDN, FVKESK. V was trimmed by 0 bases and J by 3 bases, leaving 21 bases between them. This CDR3 is CASSQDNTGWRGGYNEQFF. The CDR3 DNA reads TGTGCCAGCAGCCAAGATAATACCGGCTGGCGGGGTGGCTACAATGAGCAGTTCTTC.

The rearrangement links TRBV29-1 to TRBJ2-3; the match to TRBD2 covers 9 bases. V was clipped by 0 bases and J by 11 bases; unmatched bases: 6. This CDR3 region has 13 residues. The V gene's germline CDR1 is SQVTM and CDR2 ANQGSEA. CDR3 DNA sequence: TGCAGCGTTGAAGATCTAGCGGGGTTCGGGCAGTATTTT. Amino acid sequence: CSVEDLAGFGQYF.

This chain connects TRBV28 to TRBJ1-2; D unclear. CDR1 is MDHEN, CDR2 SYDVKM, per germline. CDR3 length: 13 residues. V dropped 3 bases and J dropped 8 bases, with 13 bases sitting between them. CDR3 loop: CASSLSKVGGYTF. CDR3 bases: TGTGCCAGCAGTTTGTCAAAGGTGGGCGGCTACACCTTC.

The rearrangement uses TRBV4-1 and TRBJ2-7, with 9 bases that match TRBD2. This CDR3 has 19 amino acids. Trimming cost V 0 bases and J 3 bases; bases outside gene matches: 15. Germline V gives CDR1 MGHRA, CDR2 YSYEKL. The CDR3 protein is CASSQDLRQLAGKYYEQYF. CDR3 in DNA: TGCGCCAGCAGCCAAGATCTGCGGCAACTAGCGGGTAAATACTACGAGCAGTACTTC.

The CDR3 nucleotides read TGTGCCAGCTCCCGACAGACTAACTATGGCTACACCTTC. Encoded protein: CASSRQTNYGYTF. The V and J genes are TRBV6-5 and TRBJ1-2, with a possible D match to TRBD1 (5 bases). Germline V gene sequence: CDR1 MNHEY, CDR2 SVGAGI. CDR3 length: 13 amino acids. Trimming cost V 8 bases and J 0 bases, with 10 bases left between them.

V usage is TRBV11-1 and J usage is TRBJ2-3; 9 bases align to TRBD2. The J segment lost 5 bases and the V segment lost 5 bases, leaving 8 bases of the junction unmatched. The germline CDR1 and CDR2 sequences are SGHAT and FQDESV (reference sequence). The CDR3 extends over 15 amino acids. The CDR3 protein is CASSGGGAVGDTQYF. The CDR3 DNA follows: TGTGCCAGCAGCGGCGGGGGGGCCGTGGGAGATACGCAGTATTTT.

The gene calls are TRBV28 and TRBJ1-5, with D perhaps TRBD1 (5 bases). V was clipped by 8 bases and J by 6 bases, with 20 bases between them. The V gene's germline CDR1 is MDHEN and CDR2 SYDVKM. The CDR3 spans 15 residues. As DNA, the CDR3 is TGTGCCAGCCCTCCCGTTAGCGGGGACGTTCAGCCCCAGCATTTT. Its translation is CASPPVSGDVQPQHF.

This rearrangement joins TRBV7-9 to TRBJ2-3, with 10 bases that match TRBD2. J was trimmed by 8 bases and V by 6 bases; bases with no gene match: 5. CDR3 size: 13 residues. Looked up from germline, CDR1 is SEHNR and CDR2 is FQNEAQ (reference sequence). The CDR3 nucleotides read TGTGCCAGCAGGATGGTAGCGGGGGGTACGCAGTATTTT. It yields the protein CASRMVAGGTQYF.

This clone was recorded once. The J gene is TRBJ2-5, the V gene TRBV19, with TRBD2 as a possible D gene (7 bases). Trimming shortened V by 5 bases and J by 1 base, and 17 bases separated the two germline ends. The CDR3 extends over 16 amino acids. In germline, CDR1 is LNHDA, CDR2 SQIVND (reference sequence). The CDR3 sequence is CASSSLRGGPQETQYF. Here the CDR3 DNA reads TGTGCCAGTAGTTCGTTAAGGGGGGGTCCCCAAGAGACCCAGTACTTC.

The V and J genes are TRBV28 and TRBJ2-2, with 11 positions matching TRBD2. The length of the CDR3 is 15 residues. Germline values: CDR1 MDHEN, CDR2 SYDVKM. V trimming: 5 bases; J trimming: 6 bases; junction bases outside the gene matches: 5. In DNA, the CDR3 is TGTGCCAGCAGTAATAGCGGGGGGGCTCCCGGGGAGCTGTTTTTT. Translating gives CASSNSGGAPGELFF.

This chain links TRBV7-8 with TRBJ2-2; no clear D gene. Trimming cost V 1 base and J 3 bases, with 6 bases left between them. CDR3 length: 14 amino acids. Germline V gene data show CDR1 as SGHVS and CDR2 as FQNEAQ. The CDR3 protein is CASSLVAHTGELFF. The CDR3 DNA follows: TGTGCCAGCAGCTTAGTAGCTCACACCGGGGAGCTGTTTTTT.

The chain uses TRBV12-3 or TRBV12-4 and TRBJ1-1; D possibly corresponds to TRBD1 (5 bases). CDR3 length: 13 amino acids. The germline V and J ends were trimmed by 8 bases and 6 bases, with 16 bases remaining between them. CDR3 nucleotide sequence: TGTGCCAGCGCAAGGGGAGGTGGGGCTGAAGCTTTCTTT. As protein: CASARGGGAEAFF.

J is TRBJ1-1 and V is TRBV6-5; D not certain. This CDR3 has 13 amino acids. Germline CDR1 MNHEY, CDR2 SVGAGI. The ends were cut back, 10 bases at V and 2 bases at J, with 14 bases in the middle. CDR3: CATPQEKNTEAFF. CDR3 in DNA: TGTGCCACCCCCCAGGAAAAAAACACTGAAGCTTTCTTT.

This rearrangement joins TRBV5-1 to TRBJ1-6; 9 bases are a match to TRBD1. The CDR3 length is 16 residues. Germline V gene data show CDR1 as SGHRS and CDR2 as YFSETQ. V dropped 0 bases and J dropped 9; count of bases not matched to a gene: 7. The CDR3 region is CASSLVSGTGLSPLHF. CDR3 nucleotides: TGCGCCAGCAGCTTGGTCTCCGGGACAGGGCTTTCACCCCTCCACTTT.

The gene calls are TRBV7-9 and TRBJ2-2, with TRBD1 matching 9 bases. Germline trimming cut 3 bases from V and 9 bases from J; bases unmatched to any gene: 8. Germline CDR1 reads SEHNR; CDR2 reads FQNEAQ (reference sequence). The CDR3 runs to 15 residues. This CDR3 reads CASSLRTGAGWELFF. For the CDR3, the DNA is TGTGCCAGCAGCTTGAGGACAGGGGCGGGATGGGAGCTGTTTTTT. Combining the CDR3 with reference TRBV7-9 and TRBJ2-2 gives the whole variable domain DTGVSQNPRHKITKRGQNVTFRCDPISEHNRLYWYRQTLGQGPEFLTYFQNEAQLEKSRLLSDRFSAERPKGSFSTLEIQRTEQGDSAMYLCASSLRTGAGWELFFGEGSRLTVL.

This chain links TRBV11-2 with TRBJ2-1, with D maybe TRBD1 (6 bases). The V and J ends lost 0 bases and 4 bases respectively, with 7 bases between them. Germline V CDR1 and CDR2: SGHAT, FQNNGV. The CDR3 is 14 amino acids. CDR3 sequence: CASSLDQGYNEQFF. CDR3 DNA: TGTGCCAGCAGCTTAGACCAGGGGTACAATGAGCAGTTCTTC.